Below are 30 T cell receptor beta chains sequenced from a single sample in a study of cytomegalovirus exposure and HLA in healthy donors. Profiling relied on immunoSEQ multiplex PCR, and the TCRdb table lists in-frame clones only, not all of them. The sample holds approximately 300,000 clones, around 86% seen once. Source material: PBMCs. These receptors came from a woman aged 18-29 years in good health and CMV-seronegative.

CDR3 DNA: TGCGCCAGCAGCTCAAATAGCGGGAGCGGCACAGATACGCAGTATTTT. As protein: CASSSNSGSGTDTQYF. The chain carries TRBV5-1 and TRBJ2-3, with TRBD2 matching over 9 bases. V was pared by 3 bases and J by 1 base, with 6 bases of the junction left unmatched. Germline CDR1 is SGHRS and CDR2 is YFSETQ. The CDR3 covers 16 residues.

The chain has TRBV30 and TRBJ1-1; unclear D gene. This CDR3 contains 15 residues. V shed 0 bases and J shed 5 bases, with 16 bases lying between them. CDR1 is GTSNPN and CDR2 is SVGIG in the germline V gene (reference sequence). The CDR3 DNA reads TGTGCCTGGAGTGTCGGAGGCGTCGGCTGGACTGAAGCTTTCTTT. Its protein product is CAWSVGGVGWTEAFF.

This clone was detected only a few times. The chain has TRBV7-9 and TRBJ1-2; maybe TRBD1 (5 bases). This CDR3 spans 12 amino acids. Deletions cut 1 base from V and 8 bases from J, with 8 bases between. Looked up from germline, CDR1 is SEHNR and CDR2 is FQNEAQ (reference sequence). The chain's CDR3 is CASSLGGRGYTF. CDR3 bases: TGTGCCAGCAGCTTAGGGGGCCGGGGCTACACCTTC.

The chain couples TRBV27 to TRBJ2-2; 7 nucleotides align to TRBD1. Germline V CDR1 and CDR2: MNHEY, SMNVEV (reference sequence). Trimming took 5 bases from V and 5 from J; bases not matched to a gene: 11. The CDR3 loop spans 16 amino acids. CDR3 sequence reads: CASSPSRTGRTGELFF. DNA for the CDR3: TGTGCCAGCAGTCCGAGCAGGACAGGCAGGACCGGGGAGCTGTTTTTT.

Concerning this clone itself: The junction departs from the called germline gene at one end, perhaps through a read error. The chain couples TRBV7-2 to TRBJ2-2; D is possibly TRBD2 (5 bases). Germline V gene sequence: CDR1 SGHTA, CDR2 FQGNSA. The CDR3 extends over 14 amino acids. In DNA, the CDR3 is TGTGCCAGCAGCCTAGCCGGGAACACCGGGGAGCTGTTTTTT. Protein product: CASSLAGNTGELFF.

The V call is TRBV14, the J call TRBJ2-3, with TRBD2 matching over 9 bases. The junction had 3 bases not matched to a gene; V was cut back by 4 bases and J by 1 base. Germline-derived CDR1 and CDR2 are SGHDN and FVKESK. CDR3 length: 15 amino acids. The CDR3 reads CASSLGTSRTDTQYF. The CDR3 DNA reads TGTGCCAGCAGCCTTGGGACTAGCCGCACAGATACGCAGTATTTT.

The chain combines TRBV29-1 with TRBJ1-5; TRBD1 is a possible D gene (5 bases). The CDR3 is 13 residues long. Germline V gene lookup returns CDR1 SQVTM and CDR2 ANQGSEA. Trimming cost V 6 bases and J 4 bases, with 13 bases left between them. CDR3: CSVSIGVNQPQHF. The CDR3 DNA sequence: TGCAGCGTATCAATAGGGGTTAATCAGCCCCAGCATTTT.

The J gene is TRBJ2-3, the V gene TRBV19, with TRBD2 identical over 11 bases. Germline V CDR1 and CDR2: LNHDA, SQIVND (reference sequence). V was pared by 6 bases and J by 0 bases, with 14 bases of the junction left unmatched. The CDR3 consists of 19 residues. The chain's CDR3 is CASRESGLAAMSSTDTQYF. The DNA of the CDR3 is TGTGCCAGTAGAGAATCGGGACTAGCGGCGATGTCTAGCACAGATACGCAGTATTTT.

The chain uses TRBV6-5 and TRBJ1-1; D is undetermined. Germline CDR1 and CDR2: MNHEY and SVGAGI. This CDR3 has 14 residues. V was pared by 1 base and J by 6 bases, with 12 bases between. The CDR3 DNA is TGTGCCAGCAGTTACTATTTTCGGGTCTCTGAAGCTTTCTTT. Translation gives CASSYYFRVSEAFF.

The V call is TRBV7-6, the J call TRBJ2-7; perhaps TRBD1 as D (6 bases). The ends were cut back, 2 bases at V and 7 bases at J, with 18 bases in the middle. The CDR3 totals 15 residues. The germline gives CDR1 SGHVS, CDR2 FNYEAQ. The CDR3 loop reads CASSLSRTGWSEQYF. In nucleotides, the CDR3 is TGTGCCAGCAGCTTAAGTAGAACAGGGTGGAGTGAGCAGTACTTC.

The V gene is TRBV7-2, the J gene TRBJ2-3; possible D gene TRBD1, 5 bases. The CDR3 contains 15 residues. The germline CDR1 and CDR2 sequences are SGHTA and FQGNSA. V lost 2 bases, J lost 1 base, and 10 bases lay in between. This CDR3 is CASSLQGVGTDTQYF. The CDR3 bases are TGTGCCAGCAGCTTACAGGGCGTCGGCACAGATACGCAGTATTTT.

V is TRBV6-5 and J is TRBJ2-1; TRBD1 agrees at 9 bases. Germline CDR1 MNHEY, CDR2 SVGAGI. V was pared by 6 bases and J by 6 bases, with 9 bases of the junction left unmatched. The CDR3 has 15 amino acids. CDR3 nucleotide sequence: TGTGCCAGCAGCCAACCCGGGACAGGGACCAATGAGCAGTTCTTC. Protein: CASSQPGTGTNEQFF.

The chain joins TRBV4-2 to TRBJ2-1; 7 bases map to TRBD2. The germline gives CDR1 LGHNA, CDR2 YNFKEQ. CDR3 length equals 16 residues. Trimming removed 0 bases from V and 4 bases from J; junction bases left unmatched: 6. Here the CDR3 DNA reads TGTGCCAGCAGCCAAGAGGGTAGCGGGCCGTACAATGAGCAGTTCTTC. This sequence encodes CASSQEGSGPYNEQFF.

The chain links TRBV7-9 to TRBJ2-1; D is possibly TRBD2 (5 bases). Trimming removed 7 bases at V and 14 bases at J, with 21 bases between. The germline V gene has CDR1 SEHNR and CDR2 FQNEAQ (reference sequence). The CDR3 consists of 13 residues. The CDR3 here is CASTRADTSGEFF. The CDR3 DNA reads TGTGCCAGCACCCGGGCCGATACCTCCGGGGAGTTCTTC.

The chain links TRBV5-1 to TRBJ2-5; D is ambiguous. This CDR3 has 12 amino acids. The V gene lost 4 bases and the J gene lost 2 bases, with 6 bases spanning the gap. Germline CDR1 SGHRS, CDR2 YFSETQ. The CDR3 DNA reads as TGCGCCAGCAGCCGAGATCAAGAGACCCAGTACTTC. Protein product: CASSRDQETQYF. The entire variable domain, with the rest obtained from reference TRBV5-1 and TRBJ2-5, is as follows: KAGVTQTPRYLIKTRGQQVTLSCSPISGHRSVSWYQQTPGQGLQFLFEYFSETQRNKGNFPGRFSGRQFSNSRSEMNVSTLELGDSALYLCASSRDQETQYFGPGTRLLVL.

CDR3 coding DNA: TGTGCCAGCAGTTTTAATCGGGGGGTAACTGAAGCTTTCTTT. Protein: CASSFNRGVTEAFF. The chain couples TRBV27 to TRBJ1-1; TRBD1 might be the D (5 bases). CDR3 length: 14 amino acids. Between the trimmed V and J ends, which lost 3 bases and 5 bases, there was a span of 13 bases. Germline V CDR1 and CDR2: MNHEY, SMNVEV (reference sequence).

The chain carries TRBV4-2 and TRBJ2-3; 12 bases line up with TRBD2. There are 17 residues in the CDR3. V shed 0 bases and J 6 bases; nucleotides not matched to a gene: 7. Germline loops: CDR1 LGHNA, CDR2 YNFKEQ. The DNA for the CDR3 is TGTGCCAGCAGCCAAGAAGGAGCTAGCGGGAGGGGGGATACGCAGTATTTT. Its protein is CASSQEGASGRGDTQYF.

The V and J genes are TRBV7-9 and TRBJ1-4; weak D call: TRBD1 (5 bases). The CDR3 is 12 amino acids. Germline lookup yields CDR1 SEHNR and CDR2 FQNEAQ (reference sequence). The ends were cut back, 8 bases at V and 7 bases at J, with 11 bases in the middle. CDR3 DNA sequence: TGTGCCAGCGAACAGGTTCCTGAAAAACTGTTTTTT. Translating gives CASEQVPEKLFF. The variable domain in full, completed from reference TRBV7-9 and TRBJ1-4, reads DTGVSQNPRHKITKRGQNVTFRCDPISEHNRLYWYRQTLGQGPEFLTYFQNEAQLEKSRLLSDRFSAERPKGSFSTLEIQRTEQGDSAMYLCASEQVPEKLFFGSGTQLSVL.

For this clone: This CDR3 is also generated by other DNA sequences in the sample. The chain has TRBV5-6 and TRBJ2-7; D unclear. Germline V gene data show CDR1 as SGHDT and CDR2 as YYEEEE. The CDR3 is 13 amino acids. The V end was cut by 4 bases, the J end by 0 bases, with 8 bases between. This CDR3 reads CASSQVNSYEQYF. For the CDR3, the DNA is TGTGCCAGCAGCCAGGTTAACTCCTACGAGCAGTACTTC.

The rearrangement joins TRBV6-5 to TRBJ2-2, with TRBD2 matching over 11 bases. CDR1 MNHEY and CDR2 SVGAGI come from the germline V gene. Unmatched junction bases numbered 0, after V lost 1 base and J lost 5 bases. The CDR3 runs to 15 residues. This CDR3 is CASSYLAGGTGELFF. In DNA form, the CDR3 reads TGTGCCAGCAGTTACTTAGCGGGAGGGACCGGGGAGCTGTTTTTT.

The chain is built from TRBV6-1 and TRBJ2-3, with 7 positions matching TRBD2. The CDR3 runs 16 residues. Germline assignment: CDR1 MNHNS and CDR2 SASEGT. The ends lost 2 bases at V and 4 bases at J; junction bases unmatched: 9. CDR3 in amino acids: CASSERLADLPDTQYF. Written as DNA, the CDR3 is TGTGCCAGCAGTGAAAGGCTAGCGGATCTGCCAGATACGCAGTATTTT.

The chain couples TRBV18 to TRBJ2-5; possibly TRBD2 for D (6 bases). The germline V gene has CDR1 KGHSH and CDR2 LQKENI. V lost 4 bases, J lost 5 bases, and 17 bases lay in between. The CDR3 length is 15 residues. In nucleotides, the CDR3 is TGTGCCAGCTCACGAATGGAGGGTAGGGAGGAGACCCAGTACTTC. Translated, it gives CASSRMEGREETQYF.

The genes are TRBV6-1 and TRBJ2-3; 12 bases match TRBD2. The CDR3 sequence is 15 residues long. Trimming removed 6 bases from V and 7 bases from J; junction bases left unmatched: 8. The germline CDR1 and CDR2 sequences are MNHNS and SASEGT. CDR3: CASRAGTSGQNTQYF. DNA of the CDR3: TGTGCCAGCAGGGCCGGGACTAGCGGGCAGAATACGCAGTATTTT.

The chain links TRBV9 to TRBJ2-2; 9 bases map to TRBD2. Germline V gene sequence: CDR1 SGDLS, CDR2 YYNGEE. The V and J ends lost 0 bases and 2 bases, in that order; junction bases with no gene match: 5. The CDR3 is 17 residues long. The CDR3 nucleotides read TGTGCCAGCAGCGTAGGGCGGGAGGGCCTAAACACCGGGGAGCTGTTTTTT. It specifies CASSVGREGLNTGELFF.

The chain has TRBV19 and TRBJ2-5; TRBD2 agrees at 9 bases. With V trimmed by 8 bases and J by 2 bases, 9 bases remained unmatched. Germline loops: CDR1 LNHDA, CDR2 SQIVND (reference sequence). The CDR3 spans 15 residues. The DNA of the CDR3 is TGTGCCAGTGCTATAGCGGGAGCGGGGCAAGAGACCCAGTACTTC. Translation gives CASAIAGAGQETQYF. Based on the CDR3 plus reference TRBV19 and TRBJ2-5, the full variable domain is DGGITQSPKYLFRKEGQNVTLSCEQNLNHDAMYWYRQDPGQGLRLIYYSQIVNDFQKGDIAEGYSVSREKKESFPLTVTSAQKNPTAFYLCASAIAGAGQETQYFGPGTRLLVL.

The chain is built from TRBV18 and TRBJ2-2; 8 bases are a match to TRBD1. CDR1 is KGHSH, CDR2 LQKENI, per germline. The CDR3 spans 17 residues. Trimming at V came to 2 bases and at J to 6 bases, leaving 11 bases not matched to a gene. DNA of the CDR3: TGTGCCAGCTCACCAAGGAATGGACAGGGAGGATCCGGGGAGCTGTTTTTT. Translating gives CASSPRNGQGGSGELFF.

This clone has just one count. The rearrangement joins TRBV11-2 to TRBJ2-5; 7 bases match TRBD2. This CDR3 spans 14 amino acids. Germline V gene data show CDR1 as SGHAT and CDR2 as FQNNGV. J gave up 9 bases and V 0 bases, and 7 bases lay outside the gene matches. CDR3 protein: CASSLESSGAPQYF. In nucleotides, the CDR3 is TGTGCCAGCAGCTTAGAATCCAGCGGGGCGCCCCAGTACTTC.

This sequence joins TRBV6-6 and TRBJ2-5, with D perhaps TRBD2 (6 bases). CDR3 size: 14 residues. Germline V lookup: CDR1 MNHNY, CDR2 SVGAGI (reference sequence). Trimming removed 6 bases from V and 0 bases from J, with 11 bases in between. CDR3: CASRARDYQETQYF. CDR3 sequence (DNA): TGTGCCAGCAGGGCCCGGGACTACCAAGAGACCCAGTACTTC.

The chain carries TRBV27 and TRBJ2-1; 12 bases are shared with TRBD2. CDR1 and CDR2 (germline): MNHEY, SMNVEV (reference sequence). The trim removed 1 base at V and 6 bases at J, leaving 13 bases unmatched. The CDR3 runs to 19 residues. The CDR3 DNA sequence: TGTGCCAGCAGTTTATATGGGACTAGCGGGCAGATGGGAGGCAATGAGCAGTTCTTC. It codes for CASSLYGTSGQMGGNEQFF.

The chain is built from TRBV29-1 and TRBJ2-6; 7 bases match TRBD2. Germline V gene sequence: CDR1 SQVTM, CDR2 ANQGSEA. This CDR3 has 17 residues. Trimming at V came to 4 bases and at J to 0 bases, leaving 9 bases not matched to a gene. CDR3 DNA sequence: TGCAGCGTTGGGGTTCGGGGAGGGCCCTCTGGGGCCAACGTCCTGACTTTC. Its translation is CSVGVRGGPSGANVLTF.